This T cell receptor beta chain was captured in a study of blood T cell repertoires in COVID-19 (dated by TCRdb to the early 2020s). The study in broad terms: Samples covering the acute and convalescent phases of COVID-19 were provided by collaborators in the United States, Italy and Spain. Samples were obtained from the ongoing ImmuneRACE study (first 160 participants) and from roughly 1,300 subjects provided by 6 global collaborators. Subjects who had been exposed to COVID-19, were actively infected with it, or had recovered from it provided the deeply sampled blood TCRbeta repertoires that made up the dataset. The repertoires were made available in a free public database intended to serve as a resource for research on the immune response to SARS-CoV-2. Where available, HLA class I and class II types were taken from metadata supplied by the sample provider and were not determined by assay-based typing. The sample metadata nearly always contained a de-identified subject ID, COVID-19 status, age in years and sex. The prospective study material was composed of cDNA or gDNA derived from T cells, B-cell-depleted T cells, or PBMCs. Points the paper makes about the study in general: The amount of clinical and demographic metadata varied by source and participant and was provided uncurated.

As encoded in the germline V gene, CDR1 is MRHNA while CDR2 is SNTAGT. Including the terminal cysteine and phenylalanine, the CDR3 comprises 13 residues. Kept here is only the CDR3 DNA, which spans 39 bases and is read in frame from base 1. Germline trimming: 5 bases from V, 5 bases from J; junction bases outside gene matches: 5. Another Seattle source contributed samples from volunteer blood donors who had recovered from COVID-19. Whole blood was collected in K2EDTA tubes by collaborating institutions according to the institutions' own protocols. Collaborator samples were shipped for TCRbeta analysis as frozen whole blood, isolated PBMCs, or DNA extracted from either sample type. For this clone: Which antigen it targets is not known. Qualities for individual bases were not recorded, and no much larger clone is one base off.

TCRbeta CDR3 regions were amplified from genomic DNA by means of the immunoSEQ Assay, a bias-controlled multiplex PCR. Per the original workflow: Within the assay, amplification of reference gene primers was used to estimate how many nucleated cells each sample contained. To quantify the absolute abundance of each unique TCRbeta CDR3 rearrangement, sequence reads were collapsed and filtered. Productive Simpson clonality was computed per sample as the square root of Simpson's diversity index over productive rearrangements. TCRdb carries this immuneACCESS record with in-frame sequences only. Its versions omit some clonotypes, under half of them owing to an unresolved V gene in the studies checked, with the rest unexplained. V, J and clone size are taken as reported in that table, and D and trimming were inferred from the DNA itself. Within this sample are fewer than 250,000 clones, with around nine tenths of them counted one time only. The top ten constitute roughly 6.5% of the sample.

This receptor chain uses TRBV6-4 and TRBJ1-2; TRBD1 aligns with 7 central bases. This TCR came from a man aged 60-69 years who had recovered from COVID-19. Source material: peripheral blood. The CDR3 protein is CASSSGQKYGYTF. DNA sequence: TGTGCCAGCAGTTCGGGACAGAAATATGGCTACACCTTC.